This TCR beta chain stems from a study of CD8+ T cells in alopecia areata. Study as a whole: The drug, oral tofacitinib, was given to treated patients at 5 to 10 mg twice daily.

Following extraction, RNA underwent reverse transcription to cDNA, which served as the sequencing template. TCRdb's table, derived via immunoSEQ multiplex PCR, lists solely in-frame clones and lacks some. The table includes a few hundred thousand clones, about 62% detected once. This clone was found once. The target antigen is unknown. The sample's treatment: oral pan-JAK inhibitor, 5-10 mg twice daily. Notes on the study in general: Patients shared TCRs less clearly than mice did, possibly owing to HLA. Lesional tissue from the scalp (especially in alopecia totalis/universalis) showed higher clonality than normal scalp.

The sample consisted of CD4+ T cells sorted from blood, taken between weeks 51 and 54, from a patient treated with tofacitinib. The receptor's source is a human donor with alopecia areata.

The CDR3 reads CASSGTSRLFF. Here the CDR3 DNA reads TGTGCCAGCAGTGGTACGAGTCGTCTGTTTTTT. The chain joins TRBV25-1 to TRBJ1-4; D is unclear. The V and J ends lost 4 bases and 14 bases respectively, with 11 bases between them. The CDR3 spans 11 residues. Per the germline V gene, CDR1 is MGHDK and CDR2 is SYGVNS.